This is a list of T cell receptor beta chains from one sample in a study of CD8 T cells in Susac syndrome. TCRdb analysed the immunoSEQ multiplex PCR reads with MiXCR anew, one entry per CDR3 protein. The sample lists about 140,000 distinct CDR3 sequences, 95% occurring once. Sequences were obtained from CD4+ T cells from PBMCs. All receptors derive from a human donor with multiple sclerosis. Each CDR3 is given with its conserved first and last residue. D genes are given only for firm matches. Not all rows give a size; the values are once, few, many and, for expanded clones, a class.

clone size	V gene	J gene	D gene	CDR3 protein	CDR3 DNA
NA	TRBV20-1	TRBJ1-4	NA	CSASLWGQTGKLFF	TGCAGTGCTAGCTTGTGGGGGCAGACCGGAAAACTGTTTTTT
NA	TRBV20-1	TRBJ1-1	TRBD1	CSARPSDRANTEAFF	TGCAGTGCTAGACCCTCGGACAGGGCGAACACTGAAGCTTTCTTT
NA	TRBV7-2	TRBJ2-7	NA	CASSLSRSNEQYF	TGTGCCAGCAGCCTTAGTCGTAGCAACGAGCAGTACTTC
once	TRBV3-1	TRBJ2-7	TRBD2	CASGGGLSYEQYF	TGTGCCAGCGGGGGGGGTTTATCCTACGAGCAGTACTTC
NA	TRBV20-1	TRBJ2-1	TRBD1	CSARDLNRGVRWEQFF	TGCAGTGCTAGAGATCTGAACAGGGGGGTGCGATGGGAGCAGTTCTTC
NA	TRBV20-1	TRBJ1-5	NA	CSAIDFLGGTYQPQHF	TGCAGTGCCATCGACTTCCTAGGAGGGACGTATCAGCCCCAGCATTTT
NA	TRBV20-1	TRBJ2-7	TRBD1	CSSPGQGMYEQYF	TGCAGTTCCCCGGGACAGGGGATGTACGAGCAGTACTTC
NA	TRBV12-3/TRBV12-4	TRBJ2-4	NA	CASSLLGGNIQYF	TGTGCCAGCAGTTTGCTAGGGGGAAACATTCAGTACTTC
NA	TRBV20-1	TRBJ2-1	TRBD2	CSAYVLAGVHEQFF	TGCAGTGCTTATGTACTAGCGGGAGTCCATGAGCAGTTCTTC
NA	TRBV2	TRBJ2-7	TRBD2	CASSGGGYEQYF	TGTGCCAGCAGTGGCGGGGGCTACGAGCAGTACTTC
NA	TRBV7-6	TRBJ2-5	TRBD2	CASSLGGLALQETQYF	TGTGCCAGCAGCTTGGGGGGACTAGCGCTACAAGAGACCCAGTACTTC
NA	TRBV14	TRBJ2-6	NA	CASSQVRGPGSNVLTF	TGTGCCAGCAGCCAAGTCCGGGGGCCCGGGTCCAACGTCCTGACTTTC
few	TRBV24-1	TRBJ2-2	NA	CATSDPPPPGELFF	TGTGCCACCAGTGATCCTCCACCACCCGGGGAGCTGTTTTTT
NA	TRBV7-9	TRBJ1-6	NA	CASSLQGTNSPLHF	TGTGCCAGCAGCTTACAGGGAACAAATTCACCCCTCCACTTT
NA	TRBV28	TRBJ2-1	TRBD2	CASSSSGPRNEQFF	TGTGCCAGCAGTTCTAGCGGTCCTCGTAATGAGCAGTTCTTC
NA	TRBV6-5	TRBJ1-2	NA	CASSRVAGAYTF	TGTGCCAGCAGCCGCGTTGCGGGCGCCTACACCTTC
NA	TRBV14	TRBJ1-2	TRBD1	CASSQVTGGVGYTF	TGTGCCAGCAGCCAAGTTACAGGGGGAGTTGGCTACACCTTC